These 11 T cell receptor beta chains came from one sample sequenced in a study of low-dose radiotherapy and immunotherapy resistance in tumors. Primers used for first-strand cDNA, a TRAV- and TRBV-specific set, covered both alpha and beta chains. The authors amplified TCRs for about 18 PCR cycles with a constant-region primer and a V-primer adapter. In TCRdb, the reads were re-called with MiXCR into one record per CDR3 protein. The sample records some 40,000 distinct CDR3 sequences, around 21% being singletons. The time point here: after trial treatment. Sample treatment: LDRT plus nivolumab, ipilimumab, low-dose cyclophosphamide and aspirin (RACIN trial). This sample comprised PBMCs, obtained after low-dose radiotherapy plus immunotherapy. Source of these receptors: a female donor with ovarian cancer.

By frequency in the sample, this clonotype is medium-sized. The chain couples TRBV18 to TRBJ2-7; 8 bases align to TRBD2. This CDR3 has 14 residues. The germline V gene encodes CDR1 KGHSH and CDR2 LQKENI. V lost 3 bases to trimming and J lost 0 bases; unmatched junction nucleotides: 1. Here the CDR3 reads CASSPGTSSYEQYF. Written as DNA, the CDR3 is TGTGCCAGCTCACCGGGGACTAGCTCCTACGAGCAGTACTTC. Variable domain in full (rest from reference TRBV18 and TRBJ2-7): NAGVMQNPRHLVRRRGQEARLRCSPMKGHSHVYWYRQLPEEGLKFMVYLQKENIIDESGMPKERFSAEFPKEGPSILRIQQVVRGDSAAYFCASSPGTSSYEQYFGPGTRLTVT.

In its sample, this clonotype was seen many times. The chain recombines TRBV29-1 with TRBJ1-3; 7 bases match TRBD1. The V segment lost 7 bases and the J segment 0 bases; nucleotides outside the gene matches: 9. There are 15 residues in the CDR3. Germline V gives CDR1 SQVTM, CDR2 ANQGSEA. CDR3: CSAQGQPNSGNTIYF. CDR3 DNA sequence: TGCAGCGCCCAGGGACAGCCGAACTCTGGAAACACCATATATTTT.

Concerning this clonotype: A single base is all that separates this from a far larger clone, so a read error is likely. The J gene is TRBJ2-2, the V gene TRBV12-3 or TRBV12-4, with D possibly TRBD1 on 6 matching bases. The V end lost 7 bases, the J end lost 9 bases, and 12 bases lay between the germline ends. The CDR3 consists of 12 residues. CDR3: CASTGVGRELFF. The CDR3 DNA reads as TGTGCCAGCACAGGGGTAGGCAGGGAGCTGTTTTTT.

In regard to this clonotype: The final CDR3 position lacks the conserved phenylalanine or tryptophan, pointing to a likely read error. The J gene is TRBJ2-1, the V gene TRBV6-8; tentatively, D is TRBD1 or TRBD2 (6 bases each). V gave up 2 bases and J gave up 10 bases, with 12 bases separating them. Germline assignment: CDR1 MNHGY and CDR2 SAAAGT. The CDR3 is made up of 13 amino acids. As DNA, the CDR3 is TGTGCCAGCAGTTACATCCCCGGGGGCGAGCAGTTCATC. Translated: CASSYIPGGEQFI.

This clonotype was counted many times. The chain is built from TRBV20-1 and TRBJ2-7; tentative D call: TRBD2 (6 bases). V shed 6 bases and J shed 0 bases, with 18 bases lying between them. This CDR3 region has 15 residues. Germline loops: CDR1 DFQATT, CDR2 SNEGSKA (reference sequence). CDR3 sequence: CSAPAAGKSSYEQYF. The CDR3 bases are TGCAGTGCCCCAGCGGCGGGGAAAAGCTCCTACGAGCAGTACTTC.

This clonotype has a count of ten or more. The rearrangement joins TRBV9 to TRBJ2-5; 9 bases are a match to TRBD1. CDR1 is SGDLS, CDR2 YYNGEE, per germline. This CDR3 region has 15 residues. The junction had 9 bases not matched to a gene; V was cut back by 4 bases and J by 5 bases. The CDR3 here is CASSTQGAQGETQYF. The CDR3 DNA reads as TGTGCCAGCAGCACACAGGGGGCTCAGGGGGAGACCCAGTACTTC. The entire variable domain, with the rest obtained from reference TRBV9 and TRBJ2-5, is as follows: DSGVTQTPKHLITATGQRVTLRCSPRSGDLSVYWYQQSLDQGLQFLIQYYNGEERAKGNILERFSAQQFPDLHSELNLSSLELGDSALYFCASSTQGAQGETQYFGPGTRLLVL.

Many counts were recorded for this clonotype. The chain employs TRBV6-2 or TRBV6-3 and TRBJ2-7; maybe TRBD1 (6 bases). This CDR3 region has 14 residues. V lost 8 bases and J lost 2, with 16 bases in between. Per the germline V gene, CDR1 is MNHEY and CDR2 is SVGEGT. In nucleotides, the CDR3 is TGTGCCAGCGTAACCCCAGGACAGCCCTACGAGCAGTACTTC. Translating gives CASVTPGQPYEQYF.

Ten or more counts support this clonotype. J is TRBJ2-7 and V is TRBV15; maybe TRBD1 (6 bases). V lost 0 bases and J 2 bases, leaving 11 bases between the germline ends. The CDR3 contains 15 residues. Germline V lookup: CDR1 LNHNV, CDR2 YYDKDF (reference sequence). Written as DNA, the CDR3 is TGTGCCACCAGCAGAGAACAGGGAGTCCCCTACGAGCAGTACTTC. Protein product: CATSREQGVPYEQYF.

This clonotype appeared many times. This chain connects TRBV2 to TRBJ2-7; D is possibly TRBD1 (5 bases). V was cut by 5 bases and J by 2 bases, with 10 bases left in between. The CDR3 loop spans 13 amino acids. CDR1 and CDR2 (germline): SNHLY, FYNNEI. CDR3 region: CASSQGRAYEQYF. Written as DNA, the CDR3 is TGTGCCAGCAGTCAGGGAAGGGCCTACGAGCAGTACTTC.

The V gene is TRBV7-3, the J gene TRBJ1-2, with D possibly being TRBD1 (6 bases). With 5 bases removed from V and 4 bases from J, the gap between germline ends came to 20 bases. The germline gives CDR1 SGHTA, CDR2 FQGTGA. The CDR3 spans 16 residues. The CDR3 protein is CASSPEGGRSGYGYTF. The DNA of the CDR3 is TGTGCCAGCAGCCCCGAGGGGGGGCGGTCGGGCTATGGCTACACCTTC.

This clonotype was seen repeatedly, ten times or more. The rearrangement uses TRBV2 and TRBJ2-7; D perhaps matches TRBD1 (6 bases). The V end was cut by 3 bases, the J end by 1 base, with 16 bases between. This CDR3 is built from 16 residues. In germline, CDR1 is SNHLY, CDR2 FYNNEI. The CDR3 coding sequence is TGTGCCAGCAGTGATCGTGGGGGCGCCATGTCCTACGAGCAGTACTTC. Its translation is CASSDRGGAMSYEQYF.